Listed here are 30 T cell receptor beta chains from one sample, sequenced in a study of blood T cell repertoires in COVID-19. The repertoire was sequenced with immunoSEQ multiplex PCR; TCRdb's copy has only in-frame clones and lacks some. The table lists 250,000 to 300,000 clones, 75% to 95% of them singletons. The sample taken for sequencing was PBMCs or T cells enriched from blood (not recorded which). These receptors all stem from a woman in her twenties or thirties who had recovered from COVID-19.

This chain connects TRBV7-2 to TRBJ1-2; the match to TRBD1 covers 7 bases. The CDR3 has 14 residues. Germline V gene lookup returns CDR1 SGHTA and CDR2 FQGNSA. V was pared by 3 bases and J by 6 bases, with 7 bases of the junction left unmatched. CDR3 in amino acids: CASSFYDRDNGYTF. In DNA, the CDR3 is TGTGCCAGCAGCTTTTATGACAGGGACAATGGCTACACCTTC. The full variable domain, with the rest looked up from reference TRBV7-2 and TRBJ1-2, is GAGVSQSPSNKVTEKGKDVELRCDPISGHTALYWYRQSLGQGLEFLIYFQGNSAPDKSGLPSDRFSAERTGGSVSTLTIQRTQQEDSAVYLCASSFYDRDNGYTFGSGTRLTVV.

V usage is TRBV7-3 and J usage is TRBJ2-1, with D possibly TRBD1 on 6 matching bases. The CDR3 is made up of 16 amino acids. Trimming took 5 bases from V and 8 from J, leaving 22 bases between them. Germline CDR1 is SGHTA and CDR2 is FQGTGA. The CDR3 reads CASSPTGMRSSDEQFF. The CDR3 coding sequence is TGTGCCAGCAGCCCGACAGGTATGAGGAGTTCCGATGAGCAGTTCTTC.

The chain's CDR3 is CASSDGGSTDTQYF. In DNA, the CDR3 is TGCGCCAGCAGTGATGGGGGCAGCACAGATACGCAGTATTTT. The V and J genes are TRBV10-1 and TRBJ2-3; TRBD1 is a possible D gene (6 bases). Germline CDR1 WNHNN, CDR2 SYGVQD (reference sequence). The CDR3 contains 14 residues. Trimming pared 3 bases from V and 0 bases from J, leaving 7 bases between.

As DNA, the CDR3 is TGTGCCAGCAGTTTAGCTCCTGGGACAGGGGTGAGCGAGCAGTACTTC. This codes for CASSLAPGTGVSEQYF. This sequence joins TRBV28 and TRBJ2-7; 10 bases match TRBD1. Germline V lookup: CDR1 MDHEN, CDR2 SYDVKM. The length of the CDR3 is 16 residues. J lost 6 bases, V lost 2 bases, and 10 bases had no gene match.

The CDR3 is CASRPDRSNQPQHF. DNA for the CDR3: TGTGCCAGCAGACCAGACAGGAGCAATCAGCCCCAGCATTTT. This chain uses TRBV28 with TRBJ1-5; D perhaps matches TRBD1 (6 bases). Germline loops: CDR1 MDHEN, CDR2 SYDVKM. The CDR3 consists of 14 residues. The V end lost 6 bases, the J end lost 1 base, and 10 bases lay between the germline ends.

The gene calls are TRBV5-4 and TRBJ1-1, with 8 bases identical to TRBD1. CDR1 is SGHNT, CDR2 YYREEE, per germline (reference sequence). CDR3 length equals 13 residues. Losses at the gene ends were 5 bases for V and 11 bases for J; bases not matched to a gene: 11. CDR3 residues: CASRPGQGYRAFF. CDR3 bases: TGTGCCAGCAGACCCGGACAGGGATATCGGGCTTTCTTT. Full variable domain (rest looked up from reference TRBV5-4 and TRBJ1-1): ETGVTQSPTHLIKTRGQQVTLRCSSQSGHNTVSWYQQALGQGPQFIFQYYREEENGRGNFPPRFSGLQFPNYSSELNVNALELDDSALYLCASRPGQGYRAFFGQGTRLTVV.

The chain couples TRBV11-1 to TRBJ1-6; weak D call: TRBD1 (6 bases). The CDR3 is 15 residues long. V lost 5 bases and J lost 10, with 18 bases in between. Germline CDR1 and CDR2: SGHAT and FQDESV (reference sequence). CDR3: CASSKGQWSDSPLHF. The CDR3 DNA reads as TGTGCCAGCAGCAAAGGACAGTGGAGTGACTCACCCCTCCACTTT.

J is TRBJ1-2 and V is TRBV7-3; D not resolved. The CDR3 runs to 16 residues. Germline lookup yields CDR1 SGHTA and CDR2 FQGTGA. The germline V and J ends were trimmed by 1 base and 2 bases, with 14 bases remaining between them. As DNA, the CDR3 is TGTGCCAGCAGCTTAAAAGGAGGCAGAGTAAACTATGGCTACACCTTC. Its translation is CASSLKGGRVNYGYTF.

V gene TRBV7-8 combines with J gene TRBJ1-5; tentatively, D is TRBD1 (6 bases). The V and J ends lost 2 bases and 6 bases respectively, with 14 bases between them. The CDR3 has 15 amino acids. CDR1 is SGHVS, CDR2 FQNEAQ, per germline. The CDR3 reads CASSLRNGGAQPQHF. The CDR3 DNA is TGTGCCAGCAGCTTACGAAACGGGGGGGCTCAGCCCCAGCATTTT.

The CDR3 protein is CASSPQDSAGGYEQYF. The DNA for the CDR3 is TGTGCCAGCAGCCCCCAAGACAGCGCCGGAGGGTACGAGCAGTACTTC. This rearrangement joins TRBV7-6 to TRBJ2-7; D possibly corresponds to TRBD2 (6 bases). Germline CDR1 and CDR2: SGHVS and FNYEAQ. V was pared by 5 bases and J by 4 bases, with 21 bases between. CDR3 length: 16 residues.

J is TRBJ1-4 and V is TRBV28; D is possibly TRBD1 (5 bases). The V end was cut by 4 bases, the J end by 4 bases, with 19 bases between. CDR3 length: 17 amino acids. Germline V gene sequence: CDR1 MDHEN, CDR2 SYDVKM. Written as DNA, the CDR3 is TGTGCCAGCAGTTGGGGGGGTGGAGGGCAGCGTAATGAAAAACTGTTTTTT. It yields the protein CASSWGGGGQRNEKLFF.

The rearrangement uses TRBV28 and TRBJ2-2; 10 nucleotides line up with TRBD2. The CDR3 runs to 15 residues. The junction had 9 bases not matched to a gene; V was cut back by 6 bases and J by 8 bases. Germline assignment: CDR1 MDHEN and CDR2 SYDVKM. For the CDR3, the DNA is TGTGCCAGCAGCTCTACTAGCGGGATTGATGGGGAGCTGTTTTTT. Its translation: CASSSTSGIDGELFF. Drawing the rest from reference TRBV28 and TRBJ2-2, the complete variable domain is DVKVTQSSRYLVKRTGEKVFLECVQDMDHENMFWYRQDPGLGLRLIYFSYDVKMKEKGDIPEGYSVSREKKERFSLILESASTNQTSMYLCASSSTSGIDGELFFGEGSRLTVL.

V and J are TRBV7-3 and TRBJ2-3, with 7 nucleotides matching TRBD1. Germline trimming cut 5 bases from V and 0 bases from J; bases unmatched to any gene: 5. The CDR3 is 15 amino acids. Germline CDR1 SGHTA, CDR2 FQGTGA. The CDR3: CASSPTGTSTDTQYF. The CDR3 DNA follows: TGTGCCAGCAGCCCGACAGGGACAAGCACAGATACGCAGTATTTT. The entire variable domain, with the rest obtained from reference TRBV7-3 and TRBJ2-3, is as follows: GAGVSQTPSNKVTEKGKYVELRCDPISGHTALYWYRQSLGQGPEFLIYFQGTGAADDSGLPNDRFFAVRPEGSVSTLKIQRTERGDSAVYLCASSPTGTSTDTQYFGPGTRLTVL.

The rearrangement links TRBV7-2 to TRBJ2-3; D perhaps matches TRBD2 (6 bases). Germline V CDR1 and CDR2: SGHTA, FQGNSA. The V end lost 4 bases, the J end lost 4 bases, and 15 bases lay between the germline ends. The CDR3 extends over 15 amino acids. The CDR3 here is CASSSNYRGSDTQYF. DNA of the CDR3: TGTGCCAGCAGCTCAAACTACCGGGGGTCAGATACGCAGTATTTT.

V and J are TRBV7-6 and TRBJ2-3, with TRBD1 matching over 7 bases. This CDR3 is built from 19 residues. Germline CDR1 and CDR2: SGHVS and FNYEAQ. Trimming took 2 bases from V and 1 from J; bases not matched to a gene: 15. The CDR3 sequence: CASSLNTKTGKFGTDTQYF. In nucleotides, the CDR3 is TGTGCCAGCAGCTTAAACACGAAGACAGGGAAGTTTGGCACAGATACGCAGTATTTT.

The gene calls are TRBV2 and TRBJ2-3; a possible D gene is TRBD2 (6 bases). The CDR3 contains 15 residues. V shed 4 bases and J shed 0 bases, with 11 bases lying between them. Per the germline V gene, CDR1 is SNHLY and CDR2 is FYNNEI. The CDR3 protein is CASSVQRVSTDTQYF. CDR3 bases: TGTGCCAGCAGTGTCCAGCGGGTTAGCACAGATACGCAGTATTTT.

The CDR3 loop is CASRLAGVNIQYF. The CDR3 nucleotides are TGTGCCAGCCGACTAGCGGGAGTGAACATTCAGTACTTC. This sequence joins TRBV27 and TRBJ2-4; 12 nucleotides line up with TRBD2. In germline, CDR1 is MNHEY, CDR2 SMNVEV (reference sequence). The junction had 3 bases not matched to a gene; V was cut back by 8 bases and J by 7 bases. This CDR3 region has 13 residues.

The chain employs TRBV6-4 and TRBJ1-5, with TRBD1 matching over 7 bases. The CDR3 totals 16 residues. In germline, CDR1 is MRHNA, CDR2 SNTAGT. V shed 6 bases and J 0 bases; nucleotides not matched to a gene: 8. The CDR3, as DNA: TGTGCCAGCAGCGAACAGGGGACGTATAGCAATCAGCCCCAGCATTTT. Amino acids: CASSEQGTYSNQPQHF.

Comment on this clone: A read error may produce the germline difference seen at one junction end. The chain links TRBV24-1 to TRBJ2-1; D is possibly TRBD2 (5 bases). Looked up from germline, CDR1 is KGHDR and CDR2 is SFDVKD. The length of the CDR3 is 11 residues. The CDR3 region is CATTDYDEQFF. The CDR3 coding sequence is TGTGCCACCACTGACTACGATGAGCAGTTCTTC.

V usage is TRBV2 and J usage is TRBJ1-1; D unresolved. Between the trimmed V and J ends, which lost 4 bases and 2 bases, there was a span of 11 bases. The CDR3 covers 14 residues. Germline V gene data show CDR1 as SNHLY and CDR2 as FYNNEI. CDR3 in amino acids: CASSVTESNTEAFF. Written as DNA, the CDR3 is TGTGCCAGCAGTGTTACAGAGTCCAACACTGAAGCTTTCTTT.

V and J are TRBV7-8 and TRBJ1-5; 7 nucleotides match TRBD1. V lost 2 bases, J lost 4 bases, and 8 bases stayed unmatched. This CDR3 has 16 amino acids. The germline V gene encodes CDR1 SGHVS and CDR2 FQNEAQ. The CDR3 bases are TGTGCCAGCAGCTTAAATGCCAGGGGGAGGAATCAGCCCCAGCATTTT. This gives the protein CASSLNARGRNQPQHF.

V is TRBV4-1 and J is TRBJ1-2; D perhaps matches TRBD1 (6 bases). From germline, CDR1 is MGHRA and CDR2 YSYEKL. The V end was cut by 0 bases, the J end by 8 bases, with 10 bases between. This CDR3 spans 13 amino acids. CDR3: CASSQEGALGYTF. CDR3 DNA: TGCGCCAGCAGCCAAGAGGGGGCGCTGGGCTACACCTTC.

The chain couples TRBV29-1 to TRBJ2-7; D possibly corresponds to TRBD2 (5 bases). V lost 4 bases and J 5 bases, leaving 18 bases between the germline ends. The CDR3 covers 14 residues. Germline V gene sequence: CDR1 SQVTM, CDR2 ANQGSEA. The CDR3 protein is CSVGEFRTTNEQYF. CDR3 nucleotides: TGCAGCGTTGGGGAGTTTCGAACCACTAACGAGCAGTACTTC.

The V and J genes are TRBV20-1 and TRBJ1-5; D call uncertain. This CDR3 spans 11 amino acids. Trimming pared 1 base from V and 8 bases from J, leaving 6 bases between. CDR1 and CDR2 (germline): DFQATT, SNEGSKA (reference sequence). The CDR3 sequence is CSARVGEPQHF. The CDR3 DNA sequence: TGCAGTGCTAGAGTGGGAGAGCCCCAGCATTTT.

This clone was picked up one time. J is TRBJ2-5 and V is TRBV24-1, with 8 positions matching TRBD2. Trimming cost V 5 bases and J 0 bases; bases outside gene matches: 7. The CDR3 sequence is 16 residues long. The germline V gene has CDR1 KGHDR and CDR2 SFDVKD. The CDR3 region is CATSGGGRGNQETQYF. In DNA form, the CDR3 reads TGTGCCACCAGTGGCGGGGGGAGGGGTAACCAAGAGACCCAGTACTTC.

The CDR3 DNA sequence: TGCAGCGCCCAGACAGGGGCTAACTATGGCTACACCTTC. Its protein is CSAQTGANYGYTF. This chain uses TRBV29-1 with TRBJ1-2, with 8 bases lining up with TRBD1. The V and J ends lost 7 bases and 0 bases, in that order; junction bases with no gene match: 4. CDR3 size: 13 residues. The V gene's germline CDR1 is SQVTM and CDR2 ANQGSEA. The full variable domain, in which reference TRBV29-1 and TRBJ1-2 provide the parts outside the CDR3, is SAVISQKPSRDICQRGTSLTIQCQVDSQVTMMFWYRQQPGQSLTLIATANQGSEATYESGFVIDKFPISRPNLTFSTLTVSNMSPEDSSIYLCSAQTGANYGYTFGSGTRLTVV.

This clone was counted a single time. The CDR3, as DNA: TGTGCCAGCAGTCGAGGGACATTTACCTACGAGCAGTACTTC. Protein product: CASSRGTFTYEQYF. The chain recombines TRBV6-2 or TRBV6-3 with TRBJ2-7, with D perhaps TRBD1 (6 bases). With 5 bases removed from V and 2 bases from J, the gap between germline ends came to 13 bases. The CDR3 runs to 14 residues. Germline loops: CDR1 MNHEY, CDR2 SVGEGT.

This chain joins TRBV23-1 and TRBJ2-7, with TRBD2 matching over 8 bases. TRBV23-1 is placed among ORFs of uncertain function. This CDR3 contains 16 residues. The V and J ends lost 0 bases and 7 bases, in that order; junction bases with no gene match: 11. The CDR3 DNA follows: TGCGCCAGCAGTCAATCTGGGACTAGGGCGCCTTGGGAGCAGTACTTC. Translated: CASSQSGTRAPWEQYF.

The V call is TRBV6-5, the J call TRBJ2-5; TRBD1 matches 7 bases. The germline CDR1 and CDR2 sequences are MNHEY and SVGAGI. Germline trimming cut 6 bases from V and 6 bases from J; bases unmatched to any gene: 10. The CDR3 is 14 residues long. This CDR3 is CASSVTGNVKTQYF. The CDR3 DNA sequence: TGTGCCAGCAGCGTGACAGGGAATGTAAAGACCCAGTACTTC.

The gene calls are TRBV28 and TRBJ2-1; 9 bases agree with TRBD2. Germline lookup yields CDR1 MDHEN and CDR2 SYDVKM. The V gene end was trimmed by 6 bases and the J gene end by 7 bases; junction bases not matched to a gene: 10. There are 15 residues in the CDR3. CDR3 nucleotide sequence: TGTGCCAGCAGCCCGACTAGCGGACCCTTTAATGAGCAGTTCTTC. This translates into CASSPTSGPFNEQFF.